The 3 T cell receptor beta chains reported below all come from one sample, sequenced in a study of blood T cell repertoires in COVID-19. The protocol was immunoSEQ multiplex PCR, while the TCRdb copy is restricted to in-frame clones and leaves out a portion. The sample gives 30,000 to 45,000 clones, 85% to 90% of which show up once; about 5% is in the top ten. Sequenced material: peripheral blood. These receptors came from a woman aged 70-85 years with active COVID-19.

J is TRBJ2-2 and V is TRBV3-1 (or the pseudogene TRBV3-2), with D maybe TRBD1 (5 bases). The CDR3 spans 15 residues. Germline-derived CDR1 and CDR2 are LGHDT and YNNKEL (reference sequence). V was trimmed by 4 bases and J by 5 bases, leaving 14 bases between them. CDR3 in amino acids: CASSPIRRTTGELFF. The DNA of the CDR3 is TGTGCCAGCAGCCCCATACGACGGACAACCGGGGAGCTGTTTTTT.

The chain combines TRBV5-1 with TRBJ2-1; maybe TRBD2 (6 bases). The CDR3 is made up of 16 amino acids. Per germline, CDR1 SGHRS and CDR2 YFSETQ. The V gene lost 3 bases and the J gene lost 3 bases, with 16 bases spanning the gap. The CDR3 nucleotides read TGCGCCAGCAGCTCTACGGGGGATAGCGGCTACAATGAGCAGTTCTTC. Amino acids: CASSSTGDSGYNEQFF.

This chain links TRBV2 with TRBJ2-3; no firm D call. CDR1 is SNHLY, CDR2 FYNNEI, per germline. With 7 bases removed from V and 0 bases from J, the gap between germline ends came to 8 bases. CDR3 length: 13 residues. CDR3 coding DNA: TGTGCCAGCACAGAATCTAGCACAGATACGCAGTATTTT. Residues: CASTESSTDTQYF.